This section outlines one TCR beta chain sequence together with its context. This clonotype was seen a handful of times. No antigen is known for it. The sample holds no much larger clone one base away, and base qualities are not on file. These data are taken from a study of early T cells in non-severe SARS-CoV-2 infection (TCRdb year 2021). Concerning the study at large: TCR sequencing used bulk RNA from unsorted whole blood, so alpha and beta chains could not be paired. The research as a whole found: VDJdb matching was skewed toward anti-spike CD8 responses and likely underestimated virus-specific expansions by missing private and CD4 specificities.

A case-control design nested within a healthcare worker cohort in London, UK, was used, with weekly nasopharyngeal swab PCR tests and blood sampling performed. Between 23 and 31 March 2020, the week of the UK lockdown, healthcare workers were enrolled and then followed up weekly for as long as 16 weeks. To prepare the library, 5' RACE was applied. Sequencing instrument: NextSeq 500. To correct for sequencing error and PCR bias, the TCR library protocol tagged individual cDNA molecules with unique molecular identifiers. TCR alpha and beta chains were both sequenced, and the abundances of alpha and beta sequences in each sample were closely correlated with each other. The study's own analysis went as follows. Decombinator V4 was used to annotate TCR sequences for V gene, J gene and CDR3. Expanded TCRs were defined as changing significantly between any two time points under a Poisson model with p below 0.0001. TCR abundances were normalised to the total number of TCRs sequenced per sample and expressed as counts per million. A search of VDJdb, accessed on 1 November 2021, was run for TCRs annotated to CMV, EBV and SARS-CoV-2, with TCRs annotated for multiple antigens excluded. The raw public reads went through TCRdb reprocessing: fastp at Q25, MiXCR clone calling, in-frame beta chains kept. Each entry is one CDR3 protein sequence, shown with its most common DNA and genes. TCRdb's processing, not the study's, gives the V and J calls here. In this sample the table shows more than 65,000 distinct CDR3 sequences, 12% of which occur a single time. The ten biggest clones cover roughly 3.8% of the sample.

The receptor was derived from an adult who was a healthcare worker with PCR-confirmed SARS-CoV-2 infection or an uninfected control (not recorded which). Sequencing used whole blood.

The sequence in DNA is TGTGCCATCAGAAAAACCGGGACCTCCCTGTCCAATGAGCAGTTCTTC. The translation is CAIRKTGTSLSNEQFF. Recombination joined TRBV10-3 with TRBJ2-1; the D region may be TRBD1 or TRBD2, each matching 5 bases equally. CDR1 and CDR2 are drawn from the germline V gene: ENHRY, SYGVKD. At the junction V is shortened by 6 bases and J by 6 bases, with 21 bases in between. The CDR3 goes from the cysteine to the phenylalanine over 16 residues. CDR3 DNA only is kept here, 48 bases in frame from base 1.